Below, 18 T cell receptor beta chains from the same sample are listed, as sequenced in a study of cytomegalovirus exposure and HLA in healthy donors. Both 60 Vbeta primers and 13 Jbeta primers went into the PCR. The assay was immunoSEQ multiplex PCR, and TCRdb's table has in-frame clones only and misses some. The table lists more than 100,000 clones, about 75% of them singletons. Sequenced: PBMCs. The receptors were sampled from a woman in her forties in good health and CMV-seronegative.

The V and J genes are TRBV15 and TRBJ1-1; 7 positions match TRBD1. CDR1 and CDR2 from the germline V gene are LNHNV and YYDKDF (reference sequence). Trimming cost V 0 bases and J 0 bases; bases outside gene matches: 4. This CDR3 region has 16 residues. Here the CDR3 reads CATSRDRGTVNTEAFF. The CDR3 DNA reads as TGTGCCACCAGCAGAGATCGGGGGACAGTGAACACTGAAGCTTTCTTT.

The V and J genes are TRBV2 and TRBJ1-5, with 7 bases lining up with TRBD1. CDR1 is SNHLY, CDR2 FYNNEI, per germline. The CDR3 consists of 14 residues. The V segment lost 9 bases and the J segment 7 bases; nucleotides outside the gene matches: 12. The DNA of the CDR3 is TGTGCCAGTTCCGACAGGGAAAGAAACCAGCCCCAGCATTTT. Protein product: CASSDRERNQPQHF.

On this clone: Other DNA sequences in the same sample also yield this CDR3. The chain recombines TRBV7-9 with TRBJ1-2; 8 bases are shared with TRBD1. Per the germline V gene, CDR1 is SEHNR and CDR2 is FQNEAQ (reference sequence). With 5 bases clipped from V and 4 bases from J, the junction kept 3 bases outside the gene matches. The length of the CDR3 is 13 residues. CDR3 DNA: TGTGCCAGCAGCCCGACAGGGGTCTATGGCTACACCTTC. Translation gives CASSPTGVYGYTF.

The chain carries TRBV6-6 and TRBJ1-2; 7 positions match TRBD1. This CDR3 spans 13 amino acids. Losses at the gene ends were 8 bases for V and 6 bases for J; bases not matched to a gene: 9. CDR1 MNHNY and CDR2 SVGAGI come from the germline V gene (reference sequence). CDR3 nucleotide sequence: TGTGCCAGCGCTGATCAGGGGGTTCATGGCTACACCTTC. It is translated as CASADQGVHGYTF.

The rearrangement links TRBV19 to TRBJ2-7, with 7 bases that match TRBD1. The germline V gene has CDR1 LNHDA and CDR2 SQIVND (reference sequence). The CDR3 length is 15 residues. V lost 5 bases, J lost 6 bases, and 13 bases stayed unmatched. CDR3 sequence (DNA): TGTGCCAGTAGTCCTTCGGACAGGTTTCGCGGCGAGCAGTACTTC. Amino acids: CASSPSDRFRGEQYF. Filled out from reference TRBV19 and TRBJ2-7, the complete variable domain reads DGGITQSPKYLFRKEGQNVTLSCEQNLNHDAMYWYRQDPGQGLRLIYYSQIVNDFQKGDIAEGYSVSREKKESFPLTVTSAQKNPTAFYLCASSPSDRFRGEQYFGPGTRLTVT.

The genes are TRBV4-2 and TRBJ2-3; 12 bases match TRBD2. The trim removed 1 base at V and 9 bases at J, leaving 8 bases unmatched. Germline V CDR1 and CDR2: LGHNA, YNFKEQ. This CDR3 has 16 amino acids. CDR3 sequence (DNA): TGTGCCAGCAGCCAAGGTGGGACTAGCGGGCCCGAGACGCAGTATTTT. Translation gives CASSQGGTSGPETQYF.

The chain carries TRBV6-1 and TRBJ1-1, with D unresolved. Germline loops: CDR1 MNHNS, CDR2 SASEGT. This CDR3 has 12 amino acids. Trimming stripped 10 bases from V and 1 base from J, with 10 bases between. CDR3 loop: CATLPGNTEAFF. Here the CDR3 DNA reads TGTGCCACCCTCCCCGGGAACACTGAAGCTTTCTTT.

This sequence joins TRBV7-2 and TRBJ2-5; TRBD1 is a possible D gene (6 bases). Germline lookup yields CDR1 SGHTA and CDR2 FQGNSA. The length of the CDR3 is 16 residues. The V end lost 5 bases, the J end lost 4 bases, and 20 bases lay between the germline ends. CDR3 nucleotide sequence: TGTGCCAGCAGCCGGGACATTACAGGGCGGTCAGAGACCCAGTACTTC. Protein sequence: CASSRDITGRSETQYF. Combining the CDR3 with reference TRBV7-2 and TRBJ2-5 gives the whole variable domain GAGVSQSPSNKVTEKGKDVELRCDPISGHTALYWYRQSLGQGLEFLIYFQGNSAPDKSGLPSDRFSAERTGGSVSTLTIQRTQQEDSAVYLCASSRDITGRSETQYFGPGTRLLVL.

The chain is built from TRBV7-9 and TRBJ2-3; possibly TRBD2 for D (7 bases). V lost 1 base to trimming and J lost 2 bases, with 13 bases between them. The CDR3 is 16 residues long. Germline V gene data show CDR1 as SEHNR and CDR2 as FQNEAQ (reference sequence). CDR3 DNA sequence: TGTGCCAGCAGCTTAGACGCGGGGGCGATCACAGATACGCAGTATTTT. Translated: CASSLDAGAITDTQYF.

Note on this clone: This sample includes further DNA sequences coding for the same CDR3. The CDR3 DNA reads as TGCAGCGTTGAAGTGGGGAGGGGAGCCACCGGGGAGCTGTTTTTT. It yields the protein CSVEVGRGATGELFF. This sequence joins TRBV29-1 and TRBJ2-2; 7 bases agree with TRBD2. Germline CDR1 and CDR2: SQVTM and ANQGSEA. V lost 1 base, J lost 4 bases, and 6 bases stayed unmatched. The CDR3 has 15 amino acids.

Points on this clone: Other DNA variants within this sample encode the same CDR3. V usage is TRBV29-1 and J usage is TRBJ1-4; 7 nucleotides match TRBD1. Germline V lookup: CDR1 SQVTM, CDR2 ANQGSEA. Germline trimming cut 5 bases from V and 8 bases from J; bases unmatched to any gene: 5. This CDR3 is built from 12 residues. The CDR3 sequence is CSVRQGNEKLFF. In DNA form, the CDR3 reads TGCAGCGTTCGACAGGGAAACGAAAAACTGTTTTTT.

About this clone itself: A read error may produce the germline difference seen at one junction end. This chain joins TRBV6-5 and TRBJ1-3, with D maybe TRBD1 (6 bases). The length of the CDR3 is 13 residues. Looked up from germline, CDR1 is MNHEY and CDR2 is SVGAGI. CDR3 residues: CASRDSSENTIYF. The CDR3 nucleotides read TGTGCCAGCAGGGACAGCTCTGAAAACACCATATATTTT.

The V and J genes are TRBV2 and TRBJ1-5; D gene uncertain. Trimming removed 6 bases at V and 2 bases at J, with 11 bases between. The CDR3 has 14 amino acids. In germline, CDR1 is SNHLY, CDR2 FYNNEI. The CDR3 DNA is TGTGCCAGCAGAGCCTTTCAGGGCAATCAGCCCCAGCATTTT. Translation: CASRAFQGNQPQHF.

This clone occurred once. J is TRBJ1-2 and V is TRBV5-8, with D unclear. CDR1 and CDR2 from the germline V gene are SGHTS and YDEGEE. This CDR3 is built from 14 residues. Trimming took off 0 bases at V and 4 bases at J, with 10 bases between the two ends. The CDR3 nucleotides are TGTGCCAGCAGCTTGGATGGCGGTTTCTATGGCTACACCTTC. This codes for CASSLDGGFYGYTF.

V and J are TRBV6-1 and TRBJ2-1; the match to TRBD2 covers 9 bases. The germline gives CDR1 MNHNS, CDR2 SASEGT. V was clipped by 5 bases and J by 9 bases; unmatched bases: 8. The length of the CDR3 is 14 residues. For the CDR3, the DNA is TGTGCCAGCAGTTGGAGTAGCGGGGGATCTGAGCAGTTCTTC. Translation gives CASSWSSGGSEQFF.

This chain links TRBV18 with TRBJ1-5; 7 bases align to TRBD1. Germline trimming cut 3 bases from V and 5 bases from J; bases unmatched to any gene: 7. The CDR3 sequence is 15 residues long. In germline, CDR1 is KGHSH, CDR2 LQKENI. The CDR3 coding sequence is TGTGCCAGCTCACCGCGACAGGGTCCGGATCAGCCCCAGCATTTT. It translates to CASSPRQGPDQPQHF. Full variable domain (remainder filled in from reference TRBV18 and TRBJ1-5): NAGVMQNPRHLVRRRGQEARLRCSPMKGHSHVYWYRQLPEEGLKFMVYLQKENIIDESGMPKERFSAEFPKEGPSILRIQQVVRGDSAAYFCASSPRQGPDQPQHFGDGTRLSIL.

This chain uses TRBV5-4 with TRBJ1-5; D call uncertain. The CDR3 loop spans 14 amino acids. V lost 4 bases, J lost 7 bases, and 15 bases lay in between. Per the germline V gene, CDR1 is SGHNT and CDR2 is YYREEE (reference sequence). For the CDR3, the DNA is TGTGCCAGCAGCCCTGGATCGGGAAACCAGCCCCAGCATTTT. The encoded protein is CASSPGSGNQPQHF.

For the CDR3, the DNA is TGTGCCAGCAGTCCGGAAGGAGGACCTTTCTACGAGCAGTACTTC. Residues: CASSPEGGPFYEQYF. The rearrangement links TRBV27 to TRBJ2-7; D might be TRBD2 (5 bases). Germline V gives CDR1 MNHEY, CDR2 SMNVEV (reference sequence). Trimming stripped 5 bases from V and 3 bases from J, with 17 bases between. This CDR3 has 15 amino acids.